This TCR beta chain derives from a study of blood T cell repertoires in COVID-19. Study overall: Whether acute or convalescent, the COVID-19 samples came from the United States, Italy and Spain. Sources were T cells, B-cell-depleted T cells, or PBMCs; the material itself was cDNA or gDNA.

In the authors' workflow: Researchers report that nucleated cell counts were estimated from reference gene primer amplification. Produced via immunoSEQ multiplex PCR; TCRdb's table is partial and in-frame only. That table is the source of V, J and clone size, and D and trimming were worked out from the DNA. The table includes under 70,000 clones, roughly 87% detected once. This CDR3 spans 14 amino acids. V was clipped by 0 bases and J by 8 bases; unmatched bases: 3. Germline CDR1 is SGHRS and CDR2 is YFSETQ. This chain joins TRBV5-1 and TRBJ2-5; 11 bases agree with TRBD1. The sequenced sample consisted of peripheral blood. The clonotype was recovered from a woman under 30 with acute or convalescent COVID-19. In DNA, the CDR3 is TGCGCCAGCAGCTTGGTCGGGACAGGGGGAACCCAGTACTTC. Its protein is CASSLVGTGGTQYF.